This T cell receptor (beta chain) came from a study of T cell repertoires in cytomegalovirus infection. Study-wide findings and caveats: The ex vivo response was dominated by HLA-C-restricted CMV-specific TCR beta clonotypes. The study identified carriers of CMV plus the relevant HLA from cumulative public TCR beta family frequency.

Points on this clonotype: The antigen remains undetermined.

V lost 5 bases to trimming and J lost 7 bases, with 12 bases between them. The germline V gene has CDR1 SGHNT and CDR2 YENEEA. The CDR3 covers 13 residues. A single record per CDR3 protein comes from TCRdb applying MiXCR to the reads. The data contain roughly 760,000 distinct CDR3 sequences, about a third of them seen just once; the ten biggest clones take up under 3.5%. The sequencing input was PBMCs. The J gene is TRBJ2-1, the V gene TRBV11-3; D tentatively reads TRBD1 or TRBD2 (5 bases each). This receptor was identified in a human donor in good health (CMV status not recorded). Some clones in this sample may be carry-over from other donors' samples. The CDR3 region has the DNA TGTGCCAGCAGCGGGGGACGCTGGAATGAGCAGTTCTTC. This sequence encodes CASSGGRWNEQFF.